These 25 T cell receptor beta chains came from one sample sequenced in a study of blood T cells in healthy people across ages. A sample-barcoded 5' primer and a J-beta primer mix were used in a second PCR of roughly 7 to 11 cycles. TCRdb reprocessed the 5' RACE reads with MiXCR, giving one entry per CDR3 protein. Seen here are approximately 900,000 distinct CDR3 sequences, 29% observed once, and the top ten hold 10%. In addition, the sample was reused for a study of T cells of mothers and their children.

Material for sequencing was blood. The receptors stem from a woman aged 40 to 50 in good health.

In its sample, this clonotype was seen many times. The V and J genes are TRBV12-3 or TRBV12-4 and TRBJ2-1, with D perhaps TRBD2 (6 bases). CDR3 length: 15 amino acids. The ends were cut back, 7 bases at V and 2 bases at J, with 15 bases in the middle. CDR3 loop: CASTEAGRTYNEQFF. CDR3 DNA sequence: TGTGCCAGCACCGAGGCGGGGCGGACCTACAATGAGCAGTTCTTC.

This clonotype was detected many times. One end of the junction varies from germline; a read error may be responsible. V is TRBV5-1 and J is TRBJ1-1, with TRBD1 identical over 7 bases. The CDR3 length is 13 residues. Germline CDR1 and CDR2: SGHRS and YFSETQ. CDR3 sequence reads: CASSFDRDTEAFF. DNA of the CDR3: TGTGCCAGCAGTTTTGACAGGGACACTGAAGCTTTCTTT.

V usage is TRBV20-1 and J usage is TRBJ1-5, with 7 positions matching TRBD1. The germline V gene has CDR1 DFQATT and CDR2 SNEGSKA (reference sequence). This CDR3 contains 15 residues. The trim removed 2 bases at V and 0 bases at J, leaving 4 bases unmatched. CDR3: CSARRGQNSNQPQHF. CDR3 sequence (DNA): TGCAGTGCTAGAAGGGGACAGAATAGCAATCAGCCCCAGCATTTT.

At least ten counts were recorded for this clonotype. The chain employs TRBV6-5 and TRBJ2-7; 7 nucleotides align to TRBD2. J lost 1 base, V lost 0 bases, and 12 bases had no gene match. Germline CDR1 and CDR2: MNHEY and SVGAGI. The CDR3 loop spans 18 amino acids. Written as DNA, the CDR3 is TGTGCCAGCAGTTACTCGAGGGTGGGGAGGGGTGGATCCTACGAGCAGTACTTC. Amino acids: CASSYSRVGRGGSYEQYF.

The chain joins TRBV20-1 to TRBJ1-6, with 10 bases that match TRBD1. This CDR3 is 15 amino acids long. The germline CDR1 and CDR2 sequences are DFQATT and SNEGSKA (reference sequence). The J segment lost 9 bases and the V segment lost 1 base, leaving 6 bases of the junction unmatched. The CDR3 DNA sequence: TGCAGTGCTAGAGTGGGGGGGACAGGGGTTTCACCCCTCCACTTT. It specifies CSARVGGTGVSPLHF.

Worth noting for this clonotype: One end of the junction varies from germline; a read error may be responsible. This chain joins TRBV5-1 and TRBJ1-6; 7 bases map to TRBD1. CDR1 is SGHRS and CDR2 is YFSETQ in the germline V gene. The CDR3 has 18 amino acids. The CDR3 loop is CASSPGTAQSSYNSPLHF. The CDR3 nucleotides are TGCGCCAGCAGCCCCGGGACAGCCCAGAGCTCCTATAATTCGCCCCTCCACTTT.

This chain uses TRBV7-8 with TRBJ1-1; TRBD1 aligns across 9 bases. The CDR3 spans 16 residues. The V segment lost 1 base and the J segment 3 bases; nucleotides outside the gene matches: 6. Germline V gene sequence: CDR1 SGHVS, CDR2 FQNEAQ. DNA for the CDR3: TGTGCCAGCAGCTTAGAACTGGGACAGGGCGACACTGAAGCTTTCTTT. This gives the protein CASSLELGQGDTEAFF. Full variable domain (outside the CDR3, taken from reference TRBV7-8 and TRBJ1-1): GAGVSQSPRYKVAKRGQDVALRCDPISGHVSLFWYQQALGQGPEFLTYFQNEAQLDKSGLPSDRFFAERPEGSVSTLKIQRTQQEDSAVYLCASSLELGQGDTEAFFGQGTRLTVV.

This clonotype was observed many times. This chain joins TRBV12-3 or TRBV12-4 and TRBJ1-2; D might be TRBD1 (5 bases). The CDR3 is made up of 13 amino acids. Between the trimmed V and J ends, which lost 6 bases and 8 bases, there was a span of 16 bases. CDR3 nucleotide sequence: TGTGCCAGCAGCCTAGGGAACAGGTTGGGCTACACCTTC. Translated: CASSLGNRLGYTF.

Notes on this clonotype: The junction and the germline gene differ at one end; a read error may be behind it. This rearrangement joins TRBV29-1 to TRBJ1-1; 7 bases line up with TRBD1. The germline V gene encodes CDR1 SQVTM and CDR2 ANQGSEA. CDR3 length equals 14 residues. The CDR3 nucleotides are TGCAGCGCTAAAGCGGGACAGATTAACACTGAGGCTTTCTTT. Encoded protein: CSAKAGQINTEAFF.

The V and J genes are TRBV7-9 and TRBJ1-5, with 9 positions matching TRBD1. The CDR3 contains 14 residues. The V and J ends lost 6 bases and 5 bases, in that order; junction bases with no gene match: 5. Germline V lookup: CDR1 SEHNR, CDR2 FQNEAQ (reference sequence). The DNA of the CDR3 is TGTGCCAGCAGTCGGACAGGGGACGATCAGCCCCAGCATTTT. This encodes CASSRTGDDQPQHF.

This chain links TRBV9 with TRBJ2-7, with D unclear. CDR1 and CDR2 (germline): SGDLS, YYNGEE. The CDR3 has 15 amino acids. V dropped 0 bases and J dropped 0 bases, with 10 bases sitting between them. CDR3 loop: CASSVAGFSSYEQYF. The DNA of the CDR3 is TGTGCCAGCAGCGTAGCGGGTTTTAGCTCCTACGAGCAGTACTTC.

This clonotype was seen at least ten times. The chain employs TRBV20-1 and TRBJ2-1; no reliable D call. The V gene's germline CDR1 is DFQATT and CDR2 SNEGSKA (reference sequence). V shed 3 bases and J shed 10 bases, with 4 bases lying between them. The CDR3 is 9 residues long. The CDR3 DNA reads as TGCAGTGCTAGTGAGGAGCAGTTCTTC. Translation gives CSASEEQFF.

The V call is TRBV7-2, the J call TRBJ1-4; no definite D call. The CDR3 sequence is 15 residues long. The germline V gene has CDR1 SGHTA and CDR2 FQGNSA. V was shortened by 8 bases and J by 5 bases, with 18 bases between the two germline ends. CDR3 loop: CASSLADGRNEKLFF. The CDR3 region has the DNA TGTGCCAGCTCCCTGGCCGACGGACGAAATGAAAAACTGTTTTTT. The full variable domain, rest sourced from reference TRBV7-2 and TRBJ1-4, is GAGVSQSPSNKVTEKGKDVELRCDPISGHTALYWYRQSLGQGLEFLIYFQGNSAPDKSGLPSDRFSAERTGGSVSTLTIQRTQQEDSAVYLCASSLADGRNEKLFFGSGTQLSVL.

This chain joins TRBV20-1 and TRBJ2-4; 8 bases map to TRBD2. The CDR3 is 15 amino acids. V lost 4 bases and J lost 13; bases outside the gene matches: 18. Germline CDR1 DFQATT, CDR2 SNEGSKA (reference sequence). Here the CDR3 reads CSATAGTSQDNEQYF. Written as DNA, the CDR3 is TGCAGTGCTACCGCTGGGACTAGTCAGGACAATGAGCAGTACTTC.

This clonotype was observed at least ten times. The chain combines TRBV4-2 with TRBJ1-2; D not certain. This CDR3 spans 14 amino acids. Germline V gives CDR1 LGHNA, CDR2 YNFKEQ. V was pared by 0 bases and J by 5 bases, with 10 bases between. CDR3 DNA: TGTGCCAGCAGCCAAGATGGTACGGAGTATGGCTACACCTTC. Its translation is CASSQDGTEYGYTF.

The chain couples TRBV6-5 to TRBJ2-2; TRBD1 matches at 10 bases. Germline V gene data show CDR1 as MNHEY and CDR2 as SVGAGI. This CDR3 spans 15 amino acids. Trimming at V came to 6 bases and at J to 5 bases, leaving 6 bases not matched to a gene. The CDR3 bases are TGTGCCAGCAGCACTGACAGGGGGCCAACCGGGGAGCTGTTTTTT. Encoded protein: CASSTDRGPTGELFF.

This clonotype was recorded many times. V and J are TRBV7-8 and TRBJ2-3; 10 nucleotides line up with TRBD2. The V segment lost 1 base and the J segment 7 bases; nucleotides outside the gene matches: 11. The germline CDR1 and CDR2 sequences are SGHVS and FQNEAQ. The CDR3 is 17 residues long. For the CDR3, the DNA is TGTGCCAGCAGCTTAGTCGGAGCTAGCGGGAGACCATATACGCAGTATTTT. This translates into CASSLVGASGRPYTQYF.

This clonotype came up many times. The chain is built from TRBV12-3 or TRBV12-4 and TRBJ2-3, with 9 bases matching TRBD2. Trimming at V came to 5 bases and at J to 6 bases, leaving 12 bases not matched to a gene. CDR3 length: 16 residues. CDR3 sequence: CASSQQGLAKRDTQYF. In DNA, the CDR3 is TGTGCCAGCAGTCAACAGGGACTAGCAAAAAGGGATACGCAGTATTTT.

The table lists this clonotype with a few counts. The V call is TRBV5-1, the J call TRBJ1-4; 8 nucleotides match TRBD1. The V gene end was trimmed by 4 bases and the J gene end by 8 bases; junction bases not matched to a gene: 10. The CDR3 spans 15 residues. The V gene's germline CDR1 is SGHRS and CDR2 YFSETQ. The CDR3 sequence is CASSAQGALGEKLFF. For the CDR3, the DNA is TGCGCCAGCAGCGCCCAGGGGGCTCTGGGGGAAAAACTGTTTTTT.

This clonotype was observed a few times. The J gene is TRBJ2-1, the V gene TRBV12-3 or TRBV12-4; 7 nucleotides align to TRBD2. J gave up 1 base and V 2 bases, and 5 bases lay outside the gene matches. The CDR3 spans 16 residues. The CDR3: CASSLRASGSYNEQFF. Here the CDR3 DNA reads TGTGCCAGCAGTTTAAGGGCTAGCGGATCCTACAATGAGCAGTTCTTC.

The chain joins TRBV18 to TRBJ1-6; weak D call: TRBD1 (5 bases). Germline CDR1 KGHSH, CDR2 LQKENI. The CDR3 spans 16 residues. V shed 1 base and J shed 4 bases, with 11 bases lying between them. The CDR3 sequence is CASSPQLGGYNSPLHF. CDR3 nucleotide sequence: TGTGCCAGCTCACCACAGCTCGGGGGTTATAATTCACCCCTCCACTTT.

The sample holds a few counts of this clonotype. CDR3 nucleotides: TGTGCCAGCAGTTTATCGGAGGCGTGGTCTGAAGCTTTCTTT. Its protein is CASSLSEAWSEAFF. The V and J genes are TRBV12-3 or TRBV12-4 and TRBJ1-1; the D is unclear. The CDR3 spans 14 residues. With 2 bases removed from V and 6 bases from J, the gap between germline ends came to 13 bases.

This chain joins TRBV12-3 or TRBV12-4 and TRBJ1-5, with 10 bases identical to TRBD1. The V segment lost 4 bases and the J segment 6 bases; nucleotides outside the gene matches: 12. The CDR3 is 17 residues long. The CDR3: CASSSGPGQGLGQPQHF. DNA for the CDR3: TGTGCCAGCAGTTCGGGTCCGGGACAGGGGTTGGGTCAGCCCCAGCATTTT.

This clonotype was seen a few times. This chain uses TRBV20-1 with TRBJ2-7, with 9 nucleotides matching TRBD2. CDR1 and CDR2 (germline): DFQATT, SNEGSKA (reference sequence). The CDR3 length is 13 residues. J lost 7 bases, V lost 2 bases, and 6 bases had no gene match. The CDR3 is CSARSAGGNEQYF. DNA of the CDR3: TGCAGTGCTAGATCAGCGGGGGGTAATGAGCAGTACTTC.

This clonotype was seen ten or more times. This rearrangement joins TRBV6-5 to TRBJ2-1; TRBD2 is a possible D gene (5 bases). Germline assignment: CDR1 MNHEY and CDR2 SVGAGI. Trimming took 4 bases from V and 6 from J, leaving 7 bases between them. This CDR3 is built from 12 residues. CDR3 in amino acids: CASSSAGNEQFF. The CDR3 DNA is TGTGCCAGCAGTTCCGCGGGCAATGAGCAGTTCTTC.